The clone carrying this T cell receptor beta chain was seen at least ten times. Its antigen is undetermined. This CDR3 has 16 residues. Germline V gene lookup returns CDR1 SGHTA and CDR2 FQGNSA. Trimming at V came to 5 bases and at J to 3 bases, leaving 12 bases not matched to a gene. The data originate from a study of T cell repertoires in cytomegalovirus infection. Across the whole study: Well-studied HLA-B-restricted CMV epitopes were used in the study alongside recently identified HLA-C-restricted ones. General study points: The response measured ex vivo was dominated by TCR beta clonotypes (HLA-C-restricted and CMV-specific).

TCRdb itself ran the reads through MiXCR, one entry per CDR3 protein. The sample consists of 900,000 to 950,000 distinct CDR3 sequences, approximately 31% of them appearing once. The sample in question was cultured CD8+ T cells from PBMCs, obtained from culture after CMV antigen stimulation. The TCR originated in a human donor in good health (CMV status not recorded). Some clones in this sample may be carry-over from other donors' samples. V is TRBV7-2 and J is TRBJ1-2, with 7 bases identical to TRBD1. The CDR3 DNA sequence: TGTGCCAGCAGCCAAGCAGGGACAGAGGTTTACTATGGCTACACCTTC. It yields the protein CASSQAGTEVYYGYTF.